One sample yielded the 2 T cell receptor beta chains listed below, sequenced in a study of blood T cell repertoires in COVID-19. TCRdb keeps only in-frame clones here, not all; method: immunoSEQ multiplex PCR. Counted here are 150,000 or so clones, 83% occurring once; the ten biggest clones make up 3.6%. The sequencing input was PBMCs or T cells enriched from blood (not recorded which). These TCRs come from a woman aged 50 to 60 in a cohort exposed to, infected with or recovered from COVID-19 (not recorded which).

The chain uses TRBV5-1 and TRBJ2-7, with 7 bases fitting TRBD1. V lost 0 bases to trimming and J lost 7 bases; unmatched junction nucleotides: 10. Per germline, CDR1 SGHRS and CDR2 YFSETQ. The CDR3 has 15 amino acids. The CDR3 loop is CASSLDPLQGWEQYF. The CDR3 coding sequence is TGCGCCAGCAGCTTGGATCCCCTACAGGGGTGGGAGCAGTACTTC.

V is TRBV19 and J is TRBJ1-3; D is uncertain. Germline loops: CDR1 LNHDA, CDR2 SQIVND (reference sequence). The CDR3 runs to 12 residues. Trimming took 6 bases from V and 2 from J, leaving 5 bases between them. The DNA for the CDR3 is TGTGCCAGTAGCCGGGCTGGAAACACCATATATTTT. The encoded protein is CASSRAGNTIYF.